The TCR beta chain described here comes from a study of siplizumab effects on memory and regulatory T cells. General study results and limits: No assignable naive or memory phenotype existed for roughly 80-97% of proliferating CD4+ or CD8+ clones. Siplizumab conditions gave an average of around 65% Treg-derived mappable alloreactive CD4+ clones, versus around 27% for controls. Significant reduction of alloreactive sequences traceable to unstimulated CD4+ memory cells was observed with siplizumab.

For every sample, 75,000 to 100,000 TCR templates were assayed. Libraries were prepared by immunoSEQ multiplex PCR; TCRdb keeps only in-frame clonotypes and omits some of them. The repertoire holds 50,000 or so clones, with around 97% as singletons. V dropped 4 bases and J dropped 7; count of bases not matched to a gene: 4. Germline loops: CDR1 LNHDA, CDR2 SQIVND (reference sequence). The CDR3 contains 15 residues. About this clone: Its target is unknown.

The rearrangement links TRBV19 to TRBJ2-1; 13 nucleotides align to TRBD2. The TCR sequence derives from a human donor in good health. The sample comprised naive CD4+ T cells sorted from blood. CDR3 DNA: TGTGCCAGTAGTAAGACTAGCGGGAGGTTGAATGAGCAGTTCTTC. This encodes CASSKTSGRLNEQFF.